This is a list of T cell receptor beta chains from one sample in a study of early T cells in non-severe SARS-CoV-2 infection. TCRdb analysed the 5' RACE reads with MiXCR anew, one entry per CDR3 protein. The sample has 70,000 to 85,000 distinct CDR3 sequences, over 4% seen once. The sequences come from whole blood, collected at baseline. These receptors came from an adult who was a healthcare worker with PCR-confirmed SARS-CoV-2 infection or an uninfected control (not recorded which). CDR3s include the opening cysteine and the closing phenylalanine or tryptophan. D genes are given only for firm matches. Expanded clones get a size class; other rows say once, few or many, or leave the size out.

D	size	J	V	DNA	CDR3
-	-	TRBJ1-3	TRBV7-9	TGTGCCAGCAGCTTAGGCGGGAACGCCCGTGGAAACACCATATATTTT	CASSLGGNARGNTIYF
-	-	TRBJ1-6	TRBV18	TGTGCCAGCTCCCAGGACAGAAGCTCCTATAATTCACCCCTCCACTTT	CASSQDRSSYNSPLHF
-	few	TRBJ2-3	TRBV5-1	TGCGCCAGCAGCTTCGGACCCGCGAGATCAGATACGCAGTATTTT	CASSFGPARSDTQYF
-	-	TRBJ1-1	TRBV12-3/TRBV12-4	TGTGCCAGCAGCTCCCCACGACAGGTAGACACTGAAGCTTTCTTT	CASSSPRQVDTEAFF
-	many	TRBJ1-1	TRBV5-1	TGCGCCAGCAGCTTGGTTACGGGCAGGAAGGACGGGGGCACTGAAGCTTTCTTT	CASSLVTGRKDGGTEAFF
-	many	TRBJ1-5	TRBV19	TGTGCCAGTAGTATTCCGACTGGAGATAGCAATCAGCCCCAGCATTTT	CASSIPTGDSNQPQHF
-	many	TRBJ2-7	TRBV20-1	TGCAGTGCACCGAAAGTCCAGCGGGCCTACGAGCAGTACTTC	CSAPKVQRAYEQYF
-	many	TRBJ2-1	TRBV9	TGTGCCAGCAGCGGAAATGAGCAGTTCTTC	CASSGNEQFF
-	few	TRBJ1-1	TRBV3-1	TGTGCCAGCAGCCAAGCCCGAGGGAGTATGAACACTGAAGCTTTCTTT	CASSQARGSMNTEAFF
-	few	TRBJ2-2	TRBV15	TGTGCCACCCAGGACCCGACCGGGGAGCTGTTTTTT	CATQDPTGELFF
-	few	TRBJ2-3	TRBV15	TGTGCCACCAGCCGAAGGGGATCGGGTACAGATACGCAGTATTTT	CATSRRGSGTDTQYF
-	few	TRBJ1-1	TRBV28	TGTGCCAGCAGTTTCGGGGGTTGGGCTTTCTTT	CASSFGGWAFF
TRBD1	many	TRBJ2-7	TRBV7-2	TGTGCCAGCAGCTGGCAACCGGGACAGGGGGCCGACGAGCAGTACTTC	CASSWQPGQGADEQYF
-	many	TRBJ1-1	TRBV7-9	TGTGCCAGCAGCTTAGTTTCCTCAGGGAACACTGAAGCTTTCTTT	CASSLVSSGNTEAFF
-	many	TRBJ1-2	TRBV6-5	TGTGCCAGCAGTTACTCGTCCTCCGTTTTGGACACTAACTATGGCTACACCTTC	CASSYSSSVLDTNYGYTF
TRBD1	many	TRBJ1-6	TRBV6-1	TGTGCCAGCACCCAGACAGGGGGAGGACCCCTCCACTTT	CASTQTGGGPLHF
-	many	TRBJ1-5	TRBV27	TGTGCCAGCAGTTTATTGGGGAGAGGAAGCAATCAGCCCCAGCATTTT	CASSLLGRGSNQPQHF
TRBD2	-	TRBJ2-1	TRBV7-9	TGTGCCAGCAGCCCTCAAGCGGGGATCTACAATGAGCAGTTCTTC	CASSPQAGIYNEQFF
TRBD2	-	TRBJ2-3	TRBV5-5	TGTGCCAGCAGCTCGGGACTAGCGGGAGCCCCCACAGATACGCAGTATTTT	CASSSGLAGAPTDTQYF
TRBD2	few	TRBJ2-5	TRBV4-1	TGCGCCAGCAGCCAAGTGGCTAGCGGGAGTGAGACCCAGTACTTC	CASSQVASGSETQYF
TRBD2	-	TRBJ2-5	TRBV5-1	TGCGCCAGCAGCTTGTCCCCTAGCGGGGTTGAAGAGACCCAGTACTTC	CASSLSPSGVEETQYF
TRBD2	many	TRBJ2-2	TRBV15	TGTGCCACCGGACTAGAGAACACCGGGGAGCTGTTTTTT	CATGLENTGELFF
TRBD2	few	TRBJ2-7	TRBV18	TGTGCCAGCTCACCACTGGGAGGGCCCGAGCAGTACTTC	CASSPLGGPEQYF
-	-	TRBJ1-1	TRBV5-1	TGCGCCAGCAGCTTGGCCTTTCCAGGGGCTCCGAACACTGAAGCTTTCTTT	CASSLAFPGAPNTEAFF
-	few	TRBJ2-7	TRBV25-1	TGTGCCAGCAGTGAATTTGAGACATTCGGTTTCTACGAGCAGTACTTC	CASSEFETFGFYEQYF
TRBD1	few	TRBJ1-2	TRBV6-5	TGTGCCAGCAGTTACTCGACAGGGACAGGGGTAGTCAACTATGGCTACACCTTC	CASSYSTGTGVVNYGYTF
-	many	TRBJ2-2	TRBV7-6	TGTGCCAGCAGCACGGTACTGGAGAACACCGGGGAGCTGTTTTTT	CASSTVLENTGELFF
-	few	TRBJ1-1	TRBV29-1	TGCAGCGTTGTCGGAACAGGACAGACGGCTTTCTTT	CSVVGTGQTAFF
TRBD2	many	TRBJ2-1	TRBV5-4	TGTGCCAGTCTAGTAGCGGGAGTCGGTGAGCAGTTCTTC	CASLVAGVGEQFF
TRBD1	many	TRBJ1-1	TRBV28	TGTGCCAGCCCTGAGTCGGACAGGCCATCGAACACTGAAGCTTTCTTT	CASPESDRPSNTEAFF
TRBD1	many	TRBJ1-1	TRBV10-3	TGTGCCATGGGACGTGTGGGACAGGGGAACACTGAAGCTTTCTTT	CAMGRVGQGNTEAFF
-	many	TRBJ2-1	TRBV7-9	TGTGCCAGCAGCCCGACTAGTTTCGGTGAGCAGTTCTTC	CASSPTSFGEQFF
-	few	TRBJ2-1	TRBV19	TGTGCCAGTAGTACACAAGGGAAGTCTGAGCAGTTCTTC	CASSTQGKSEQFF
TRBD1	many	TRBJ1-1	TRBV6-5	TGTGCCAGCAGACGACAGGGGGATTGGTACACTGAAGCTTTCTTT	CASRRQGDWYTEAFF
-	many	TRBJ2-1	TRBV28	TGTGCCAGCAGTTTAGGCCAGGGAGACTACAATGAGCAGTTCTTC	CASSLGQGDYNEQFF